This TCR beta chain is drawn from a study of regulatory T cells in long-lasting Graves disease (dated by TCRdb to 2020 to 2023). Regarding the study in general: Persistent Graves' disease meant more than 5 years of antithyroid drug treatment with TSH receptor autoantibodies that stayed positive. This study used TCR sequencing and RNA sequencing of peripheral blood to compare persistent Graves' disease patients against newly diagnosed Graves' disease patients. The study took place in China and was registered as a clinical trial. A total of around 35 samples underwent TCR sequencing: around 13 from persistent and roughly 20 from newly diagnosed Graves' disease patients. Antithyroid drugs had been taken for approximately 9.5 years on average by persistent Graves' disease patients in the clinical cohort. Findings and caveats that apply to the study as a whole: Compared with newly diagnosed patients, patients with persistent Graves' disease had lower TCR Shannon entropy and fewer highly expanded clones, which suggests clonal expansion. Sequencing and analysis were restricted to the TCR beta chain. Only peripheral blood was studied, because thyroid tissue, the primary lesion, was inaccessible. A larger number of public clonotypes was shared among persistent patients (about 2,700) than among newly diagnosed patients (around 970). The small sample size was acknowledged by the authors as a limitation that may reduce accuracy.

Library method: multiplex PCR. TCRdb shows the sequencer as Illumina HiSeq 4000. CDR3 regions were amplified by Arm-PCR with iRepertoire HTBI primers to construct TCR beta libraries. PCR products were gel purified before sequencing. The authors processed their data as follows. Across samples, 60 to 80 TRBV and 13 to 15 TRBJ segments were identified and used for gene usage analysis of CDR3 amino acid clonotypes. Filtered high-quality paired reads were merged into contigs using COPE and FqMerger. BLAST was used to align contigs to IMGT TRBV, TRBD and TRBJ reference genes, with CDR3 defined following IMGT. Highly expanded clones were defined as clonotypes with a frequency above 0.1%. Shannon entropy was used to measure repertoire diversity, and the Gini coefficient was used to measure V-J evenness. A clonotype found in more than one individual was treated as public. TCRdb took the public reads, trimmed them with fastp at Q25, ran MiXCR for clone calling and kept in-frame beta chains. Duplicate CDR3 protein sequences are folded into a single record with the most common DNA and genes. The V and J calls shown here were made by TCRdb, not taken from the authors' results. In all, the sample holds more than 300,000 distinct CDR3 sequences, and 15% to 20% of those were seen once. The top ten clones comprise 29% of the sample.

In light of the paper, this sample's time point label describes: persistent/refractory GD, antithyroid drugs over 5 years with positive TRAb. RNA was extracted from PBMCs in TRIzol for both TCR sequencing and RNA sequencing. The diagnosis of Graves' disease was made according to American Thyroid Association guidelines. Patients for the study were recruited at an endocrinology department in Xi'an, China. Each patient gave approximately 8.8 milliliters of peripheral blood, collected in an EDTA anticoagulant tube. Ficoll Paque Plus density gradient separation was used to isolate PBMCs, and no further T cell sorting was done. RNA quality was checked with an Agilent 2100 Bioanalyzer and agarose gel, and concentration with a NanoDrop 2000. This clonotype came up many times. Its antigen has not been determined. Per-base qualities were not stored, and no clone one base away is much larger. The origin of this receptor is a female donor with Graves disease. The source material was peripheral blood mononuclear cells (PBMCs), sampled when the disease was refractory, from a patient treated with antithyroid drugs.

The DNA sequence is as follows: TGTGCCAGCAGTCGGACAGGGCTCAACGAGCAGTACTTC. The resulting protein is CASSRTGLNEQYF. The chain is encoded by TRBV6-1 joined to TRBJ2-7, and 8 junction bases match TRBD1. Inclusive of the bounding cysteine and phenylalanine, the CDR3 is 13 residues long. This entry keeps only the CDR3 DNA: 39 bases, framed from base 1. Trimming accounts for 5 bases at V and 5 bases at J, while the number of junction bases matched to no gene is 5. From the germline V gene, CDR1 is MNHNS and CDR2 is SASEGT.